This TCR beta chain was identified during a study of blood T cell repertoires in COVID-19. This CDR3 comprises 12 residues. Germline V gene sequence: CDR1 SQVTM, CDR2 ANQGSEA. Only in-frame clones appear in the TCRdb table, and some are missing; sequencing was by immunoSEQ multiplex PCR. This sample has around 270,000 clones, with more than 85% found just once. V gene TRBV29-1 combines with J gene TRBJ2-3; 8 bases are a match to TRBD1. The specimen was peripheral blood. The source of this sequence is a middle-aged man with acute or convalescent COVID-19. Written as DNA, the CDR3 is TGCAGTGTAAGGACAGGGACAGATACGCAGTATTTT. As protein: CSVRTGTDTQYF.